This note documents a single TCR beta chain sequence. These data belong to a study of blood T cell repertoires in COVID-19. Data came from immunoSEQ multiplex PCR; TCRdb stores just in-frame clones and leaves some out. The repertoire holds about 47,000 clones, with roughly 70% as singletons. Germline V lookup: CDR1 SNHLY, CDR2 FYNNEI. The CDR3 has 13 residues. Deletions cut 6 bases from V and 2 bases from J, with 11 bases between. The chain combines TRBV2 with TRBJ2-7; D uncertain. The TCR sequence derives from an older man with acute or convalescent COVID-19. What was sequenced was peripheral blood. The DNA of the CDR3 is TGTGCCAGCAGCCCCCCCAGAACCTACGAGCAGTACTTC. Amino acid sequence: CASSPPRTYEQYF.